This T cell receptor (beta chain) was captured in a study of blood T cell repertoires in COVID-19. The CDR3 runs 14 residues. Per the germline V gene, CDR1 is LNHDA and CDR2 is SQIVND (reference sequence). Trimming took 3 bases from V and 1 from J, leaving 9 bases between them. A note on this clone: Distinct nucleotide sequences in the sample also encode this CDR3.

Sequenced by immunoSEQ multiplex PCR; TCRdb stores in-frame clones only, minus some. The table lists approximately 340,000 clones, approximately 90% of them singletons, with around 0.86% in the top ten. Sequencing was carried out using PBMCs or T cells enriched from blood (not recorded which). The chain has TRBV19 and TRBJ1-1, with D perhaps matching TRBD1 (6 bases). The source of this sequence is a woman between 40 and 55 years old who had been exposed to COVID-19. DNA for the CDR3: TGTGCCAGTAGTATCGCCAGGGGGAACACTGAAGCTTTCTTT. Its translation: CASSIARGNTEAFF.